Reported below is one T cell receptor (beta chain). This specimen comes from a study of technical replicates of blood from several donors. TCRdb's copy holds only in-frame clones and misses some; the assay was immunoSEQ multiplex PCR. The sample carries about 93,000 clones, 95% recorded once. Germline lookup yields CDR1 LNHDA and CDR2 SQIVND (reference sequence). The CDR3 extends over 14 amino acids. V was clipped by 5 bases and J by 1 base, with 11 bases between them. Sequenced sample: T cells isolated from PBMCs. The chain joins TRBV19 to TRBJ1-2; no clear D gene. The TCR was taken from a human donor in good health. This chain's CDR3 is CASSEAGDNYGYTF. As DNA, the CDR3 is TGTGCCAGTAGTGAAGCAGGCGATAACTATGGCTACACCTTC.